This is a list of T cell receptor beta chains from one sample in a study of T cells in Graves' hyperthyroidism and ophthalmopathy. TCRdb fed the multiplex PCR reads into MiXCR, producing one record per CDR3 protein. The profile shows 200,000 to 250,000 distinct CDR3 sequences, approximately 24% of them singletons. Material for sequencing was blood. The receptors originated from a woman aged 35 to 49 with Graves' ophthalmopathy. Both conserved end residues are part of each CDR3. The D gene is left open where the match is weak. The listing skips clone size in some rows; elsewhere it reads once, few, many or a size class.

J | D | V | size | DNA | CDR3
TRBJ2-7 | TRBD2 | TRBV28 | many | TGTGCCAGCAGTCTGAGGACTAGCGGGATCTACGAGCAGTACTTC | CASSLRTSGIYEQYF
TRBJ1-5 | TRBD1 | TRBV11-2 | many | TGTGCCAGCAGCCGAACAGGGGACGGCAATCAGCCCCAGCATTTT | CASSRTGDGNQPQHF
TRBJ1-5 | NA | TRBV5-5 | many | TGTGCCAGCAGTTACGACACCTATCAGCCCCAGCATTTT | CASSYDTYQPQHF
TRBJ2-5 | NA | TRBV11-2 | many | TGTGCCAGCAGCTTAGGGATGAAAGAGACCCAGTACTTC | CASSLGMKETQYF
TRBJ1-6 | NA | TRBV28 | NA | TGTGCCAGCAGTTTAGGGGCAGCCTCACCCCTCCACTTT | CASSLGAASPLHF
TRBJ2-7 | NA | TRBV28 | few | TGTGCCAGCACCGACAGCCCCTCGAAAGGCGAGCAGTACTTC | CASTDSPSKGEQYF
TRBJ2-7 | NA | TRBV6-5 | many | TGTGCCAGTAGTTACGGGCAGTTATCCCCCGACGAGCAGTACTTC | CASSYGQLSPDEQYF
TRBJ1-3 | NA | TRBV6-5 | many | TGTGCCAGCAGTTACGTGCCGGGCTCTGGAAACACCATATATTTT | CASSYVPGSGNTIYF
TRBJ2-5 | TRBD2 | TRBV6-5 | many | TGTGCCAGCAGTTTTGGGCGGGAGTACCAAGAGACCCAGTACTTC | CASSFGREYQETQYF
TRBJ2-5 | TRBD2 | TRBV6-1 | many | TGTGCCAGCAGTGAAGAGACTAGCGGGAGCGGGTGGGATGAGACCCAGTACTTC | CASSEETSGSGWDETQYF
TRBJ1-3 | NA | TRBV7-8 | many | TGTGCCAGCAGCTTGTCCATGCCCCCGGGAAACACCATATATTTT | CASSLSMPPGNTIYF
TRBJ1-2 | NA | TRBV6-1 | NA | TGTGCCAGCAGTCGACTGAATACTAACTATGGCTACATCTTC | CASSRLNTNYGYIF
TRBJ1-2 | TRBD1 | TRBV20-1 | many | TGCAGTGCTATAGGGACAGGACAAAACTATGGCTACACCTTC | CSAIGTGQNYGYTF
TRBJ2-7 | NA | TRBV5-1 | many | TGCGCCAGCAGCTTTGAGAACCCCTACGAGCAGTACTTC | CASSFENPYEQYF
TRBJ2-4 | NA | TRBV7-8 | many | TGTGCCAGCAGCTTAGGGTGGGCTAGCGTAGCCGACCCGCCCAAAAACATTCAGTACTTC | CASSLGWASVADPPKNIQYF
TRBJ2-7 | TRBD2 | TRBV2 | many | TGTGCCAGCAGTGGGGTTGCGGGAGGGGACTCCTACGAGCAGTACTTC | CASSGVAGGDSYEQYF
TRBJ2-7 | TRBD1 | TRBV28 | many | TGTGCCAGCAGTTTTGGGGACAGGTACTACGAGCAGTACTTC | CASSFGDRYYEQYF
TRBJ2-7 | NA | TRBV29-1 | many | TGCAGCGTTAAACAGGGTACGAGCCAGTACTTC | CSVKQGTSQYF
TRBJ1-5 | TRBD1 | TRBV19 | many | TGTGCCAGTCCGGGACAGGGATTTGTAGTTCTATATAGCAATCAGCCCCAGCATTTT | CASPGQGFVVLYSNQPQHF
TRBJ2-7 | NA | TRBV30 | many | TGTGCCTGGAGTAGGAGGGGAAACGAGCAGTACTTC | CAWSRRGNEQYF
TRBJ2-7 | NA | TRBV6-2/TRBV6-3 | NA | TGTGCCACTAACGGGAACTTCTACGAGCAGTACTTC | CATNGNFYEQYF
TRBJ2-5 | NA | TRBV28 | many | TGTGCCAGCAGTTGGGACCAAGAGACCCAGTACTTC | CASSWDQETQYF
TRBJ1-6 | NA | TRBV12-3/TRBV12-4 | NA | TGTGCCAGCAGTTCGACAGGCACAGGAGTAGGTTCACCCCTCCACTTT | CASSSTGTGVGSPLHF
TRBJ1-5 | NA | TRBV6-5 | many | TGTGCCAGCAGTTACAGAACAGGGTGGGCTCAGCCCCAGCATTTT | CASSYRTGWAQPQHF